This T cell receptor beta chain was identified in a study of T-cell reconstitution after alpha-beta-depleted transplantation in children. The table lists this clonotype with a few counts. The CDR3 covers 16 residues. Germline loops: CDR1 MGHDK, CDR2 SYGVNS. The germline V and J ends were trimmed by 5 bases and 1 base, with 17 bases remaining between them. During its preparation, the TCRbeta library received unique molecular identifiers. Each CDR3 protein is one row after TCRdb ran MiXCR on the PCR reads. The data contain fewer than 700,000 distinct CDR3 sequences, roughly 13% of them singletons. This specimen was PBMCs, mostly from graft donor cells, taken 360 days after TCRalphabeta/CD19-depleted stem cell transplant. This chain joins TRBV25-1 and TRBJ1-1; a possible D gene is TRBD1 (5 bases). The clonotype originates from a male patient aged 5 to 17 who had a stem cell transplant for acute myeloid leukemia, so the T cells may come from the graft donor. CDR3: CASSPLPGTANTEAFF. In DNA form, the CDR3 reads TGTGCCAGCAGTCCTCTCCCCGGGACGGCGAACACTGAAGCTTTCTTT.